The rows below give T cell receptor beta chains drawn from one sample of a study of Ad26.COV2.S vaccination and SARS-CoV-2 variants. Clones were sequenced by immunoSEQ multiplex PCR, and TCRdb holds only the in-frame ones, with some missing. The table shows some 270,000 clones, with around 88% occurring only once. Sample: peripheral blood, taken in a trial of Ad26.COV2.S vaccine versus placebo. The receptors shown here come from a person aged 18-65 years who received the Ad26.COV2.S COVID-19 vaccine or a placebo. Both conserved end residues are part of each CDR3. Fields, in order: CDR3 length, V gene, CDR3 protein.

>15|TRBV4-2
CASSQEVPQNTEAFF
>15|TRBV9
CASSVGGGINQPQHF
>12|TRBV7-2
CASRGNQRGWIF
>13|TRBV19
CASSSRNTGELFF
>11|TRBV30
CAWRRFTEAFF
>13|TRBV5-5
CASSLGSNQPQHF
>14|TRBV11-2
CASSLGGGRTEAFF
>13|TRBV4-1
CASSQVLYQPQHF
>15|TRBV5-1
CASSLELRGNYGYTF
>16|TRBV24-1
CATSAYGTSGYNEQFF
>14|TRBV5-4
CASSPGTVGEKLFF
>14|TRBV30
CAWDGTPINYGYTF
>12|TRBV12-3/TRBV12-4
CASSQSGETQYF
>14|TRBV7-2
CASSIQGSPGGYTF